This T cell receptor beta chain was retrieved from a study of tumor and adjacent non-tumor tissue in lung cancer. Overall study results and limits: Compared with tumor, normal lung showed significantly lower TCR diversity.

By sample share, this clonotype is medium-sized. Its antigen is not identified. The CDR3 is 12 residues long. V gave up 5 bases and J gave up 4 bases; unmatched junction bases: 4. Germline CDR1 DFQATT, CDR2 SNEGSKA (reference sequence). A modified ARM-PCR protocol with three rounds of nested PCR amplified TCRbeta. TCRdb reprocessed the multiplex PCR reads via MiXCR and lists one record per CDR3 protein. The sample carries 60,000 to 85,000 distinct CDR3 sequences, around 86% recorded once. The template was RNA from unsorted bulk tissue. Between August and November 2014, newly diagnosed, chemotherapy-naive lung cancer patients underwent thoracic surgery in China.

Sequences were obtained from lung tumor tissue. This rearrangement joins TRBV20-1 to TRBJ1-2; TRBD1 matches at 7 bases. This clonotype was obtained from a woman in her fifties or sixties with non-small cell lung cancer. The CDR3 DNA reads TGCAGTGCTCAGACAGGGATCTATGGCTACACCTTC. Amino acid sequence: CSAQTGIYGYTF.